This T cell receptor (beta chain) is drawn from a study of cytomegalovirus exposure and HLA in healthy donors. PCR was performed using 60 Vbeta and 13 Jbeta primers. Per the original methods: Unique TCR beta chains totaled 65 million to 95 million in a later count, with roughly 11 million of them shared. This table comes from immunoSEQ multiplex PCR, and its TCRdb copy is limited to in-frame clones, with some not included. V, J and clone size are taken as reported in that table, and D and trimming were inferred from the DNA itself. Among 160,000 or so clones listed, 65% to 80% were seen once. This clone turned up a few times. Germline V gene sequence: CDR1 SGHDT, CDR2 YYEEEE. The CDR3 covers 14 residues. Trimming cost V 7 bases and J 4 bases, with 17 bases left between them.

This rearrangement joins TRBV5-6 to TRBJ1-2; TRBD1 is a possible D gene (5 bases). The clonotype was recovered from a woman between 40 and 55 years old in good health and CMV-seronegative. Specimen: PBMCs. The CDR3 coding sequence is TGTGCCAGCCTGGGGGGAGGCAGGGCCTATGGCTACACCTTC. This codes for CASLGGGRAYGYTF.